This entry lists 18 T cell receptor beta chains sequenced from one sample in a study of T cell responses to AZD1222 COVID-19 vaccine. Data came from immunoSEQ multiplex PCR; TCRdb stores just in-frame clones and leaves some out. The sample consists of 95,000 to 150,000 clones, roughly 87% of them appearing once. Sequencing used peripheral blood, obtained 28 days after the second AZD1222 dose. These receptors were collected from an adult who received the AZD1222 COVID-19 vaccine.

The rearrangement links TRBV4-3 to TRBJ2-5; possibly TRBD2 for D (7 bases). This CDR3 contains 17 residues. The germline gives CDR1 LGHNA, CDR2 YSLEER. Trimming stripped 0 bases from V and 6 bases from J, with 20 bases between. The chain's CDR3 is CASSQDPEGGAAKTQYF. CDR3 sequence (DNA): TGCGCCAGCAGCCAAGATCCGGAGGGGGGGGCCGCAAAGACCCAGTACTTC.

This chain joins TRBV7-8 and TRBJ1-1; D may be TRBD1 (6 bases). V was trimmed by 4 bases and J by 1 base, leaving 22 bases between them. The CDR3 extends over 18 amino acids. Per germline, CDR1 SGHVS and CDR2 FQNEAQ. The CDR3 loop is CASSSGRGRNTRNTEAFF. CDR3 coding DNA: TGTGCCAGCAGCTCCGGCCGGGGGCGGAACACTAGGAACACTGAAGCTTTCTTT.

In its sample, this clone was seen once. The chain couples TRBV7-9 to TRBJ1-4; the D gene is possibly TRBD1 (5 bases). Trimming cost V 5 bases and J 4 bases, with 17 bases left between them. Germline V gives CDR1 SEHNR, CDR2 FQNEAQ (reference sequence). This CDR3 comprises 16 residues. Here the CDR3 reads CASSPSLPTVNEKLFF. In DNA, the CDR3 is TGTGCCAGCAGCCCCTCCCTCCCGACAGTTAATGAAAAACTGTTTTTT.

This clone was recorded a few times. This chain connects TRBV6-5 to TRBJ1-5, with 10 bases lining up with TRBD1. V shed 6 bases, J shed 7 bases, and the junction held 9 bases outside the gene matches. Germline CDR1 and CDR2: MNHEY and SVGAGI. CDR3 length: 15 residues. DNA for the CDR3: TGTGCCAGCAGGTTTGACAGGGGGCGCGTACAGCCCCAGCATTTT. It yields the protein CASRFDRGRVQPQHF.

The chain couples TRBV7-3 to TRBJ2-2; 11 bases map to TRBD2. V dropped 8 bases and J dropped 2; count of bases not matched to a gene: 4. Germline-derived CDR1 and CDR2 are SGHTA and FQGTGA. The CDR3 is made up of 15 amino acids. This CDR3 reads CASAGTSGNTGELFF. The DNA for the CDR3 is TGTGCCAGCGCCGGGACTAGCGGCAACACCGGGGAGCTGTTTTTT.

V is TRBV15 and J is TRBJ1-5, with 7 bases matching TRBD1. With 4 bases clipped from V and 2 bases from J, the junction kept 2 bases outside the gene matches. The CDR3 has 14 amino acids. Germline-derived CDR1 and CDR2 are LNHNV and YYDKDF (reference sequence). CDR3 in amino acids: CATSNQGGNQPQHF. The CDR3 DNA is TGTGCCACCAGCAATCAGGGGGGCAATCAGCCCCAGCATTTT.

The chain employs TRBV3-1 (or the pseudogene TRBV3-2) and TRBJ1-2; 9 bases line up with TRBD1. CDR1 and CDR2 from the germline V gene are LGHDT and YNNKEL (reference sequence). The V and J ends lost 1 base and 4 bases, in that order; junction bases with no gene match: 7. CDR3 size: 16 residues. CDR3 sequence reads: CASSQARGQGLYGYTF. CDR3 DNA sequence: TGTGCCAGCAGCCAAGCAAGGGGACAGGGACTCTATGGCTACACCTTC.

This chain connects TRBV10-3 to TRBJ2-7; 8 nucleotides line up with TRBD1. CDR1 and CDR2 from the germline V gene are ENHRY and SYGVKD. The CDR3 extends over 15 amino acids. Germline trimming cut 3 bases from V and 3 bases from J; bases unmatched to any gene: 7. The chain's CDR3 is CAISDPGGSGYEQYF. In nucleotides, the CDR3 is TGTGCCATCAGTGATCCAGGGGGCAGCGGCTACGAGCAGTACTTC.

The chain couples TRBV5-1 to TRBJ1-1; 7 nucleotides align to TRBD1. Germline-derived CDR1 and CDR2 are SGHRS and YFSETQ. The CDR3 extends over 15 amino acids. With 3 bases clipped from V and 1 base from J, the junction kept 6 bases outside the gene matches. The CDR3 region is CASSSGGHPNTEAFF. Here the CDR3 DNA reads TGCGCCAGCAGCTCAGGGGGGCACCCGAACACTGAAGCTTTCTTT.

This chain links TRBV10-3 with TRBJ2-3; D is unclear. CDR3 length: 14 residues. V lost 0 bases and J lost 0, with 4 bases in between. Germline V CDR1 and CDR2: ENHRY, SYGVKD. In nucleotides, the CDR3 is TGTGCCATCAGTGAGTCTACTAGCACAGATACGCAGTATTTT. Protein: CAISESTSTDTQYF.

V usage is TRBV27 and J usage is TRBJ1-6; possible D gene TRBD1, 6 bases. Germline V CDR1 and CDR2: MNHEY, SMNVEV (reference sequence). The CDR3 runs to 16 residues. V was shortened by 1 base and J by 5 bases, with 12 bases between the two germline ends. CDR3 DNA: TGTGCCAGCAGTTTATATTGGGGGCTTAATAATTCACCCCTCCACTTT. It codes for CASSLYWGLNNSPLHF.

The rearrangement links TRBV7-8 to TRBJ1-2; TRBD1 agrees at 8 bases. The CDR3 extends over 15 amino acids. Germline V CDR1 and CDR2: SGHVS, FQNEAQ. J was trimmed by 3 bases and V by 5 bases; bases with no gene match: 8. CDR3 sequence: CASSRGQGGDYGYTF. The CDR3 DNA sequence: TGTGCCAGCAGCCGAGGACAGGGTGGGGACTATGGCTACACCTTC.

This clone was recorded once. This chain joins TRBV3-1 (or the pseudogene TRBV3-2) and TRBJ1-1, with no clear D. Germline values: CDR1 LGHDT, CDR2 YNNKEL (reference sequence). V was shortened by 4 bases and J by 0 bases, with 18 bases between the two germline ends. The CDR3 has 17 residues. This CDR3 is CASSLRLYPGLNTEAFF. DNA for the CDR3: TGTGCCAGCAGCCTCCGACTCTATCCGGGCTTGAACACTGAAGCTTTCTTT.

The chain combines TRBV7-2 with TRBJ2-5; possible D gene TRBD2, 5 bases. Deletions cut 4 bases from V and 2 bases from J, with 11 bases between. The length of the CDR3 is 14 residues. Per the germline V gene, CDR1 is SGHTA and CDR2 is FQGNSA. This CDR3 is CASSSTAGQETQYF. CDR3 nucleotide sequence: TGTGCCAGCAGCTCTACCGCGGGTCAAGAGACCCAGTACTTC.

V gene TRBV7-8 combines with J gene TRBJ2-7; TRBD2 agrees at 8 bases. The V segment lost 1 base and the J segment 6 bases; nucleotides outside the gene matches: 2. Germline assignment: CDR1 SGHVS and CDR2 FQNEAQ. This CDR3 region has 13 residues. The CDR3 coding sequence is TGTGCCAGCAGCTTAGTTCGGGGGGGCGAGCAGTACTTC. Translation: CASSLVRGGEQYF.

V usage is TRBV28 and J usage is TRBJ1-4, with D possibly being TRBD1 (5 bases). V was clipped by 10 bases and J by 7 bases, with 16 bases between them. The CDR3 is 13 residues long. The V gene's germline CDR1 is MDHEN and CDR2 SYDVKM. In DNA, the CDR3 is TGTGCCATCCGAGCTGGGGACGGTGAAAAACTGTTTTTT. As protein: CAIRAGDGEKLFF.

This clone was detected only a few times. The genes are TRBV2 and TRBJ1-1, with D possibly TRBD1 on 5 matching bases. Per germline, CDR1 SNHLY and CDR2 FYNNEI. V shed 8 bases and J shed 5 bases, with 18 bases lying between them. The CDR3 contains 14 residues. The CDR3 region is CASESRQGRTEAFF. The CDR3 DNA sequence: TGTGCCAGCGAGTCAAGGCAGGGAAGGACTGAAGCTTTCTTT.

This CDR3 is CASSLSPRSSGNTIYF. CDR3 nucleotide sequence: TGTGCCAGCAGTTTATCTCCGCGGAGCTCTGGAAACACCATATATTTT. This rearrangement joins TRBV28 to TRBJ1-3; D call uncertain. V lost 1 base to trimming and J lost 0 bases, with 10 bases between them. CDR1 MDHEN and CDR2 SYDVKM come from the germline V gene. The CDR3 contains 16 residues.